This TCR beta chain was profiled in a study of blood T cell repertoires in COVID-19. Repertoires were generated with immunoSEQ multiplex PCR, while TCRdb's copy carries only in-frame clones and drops some. The sample consists of about 240,000 clones, roughly 85% of them appearing once. Per germline, CDR1 GTSNPN and CDR2 SVGIG (reference sequence). This CDR3 comprises 14 residues. V lost 0 bases to trimming and J lost 2 bases, with 8 bases between them. This clone was observed at least ten times. Distinct nucleotide sequences in the sample also encode this CDR3. J is TRBJ1-5 and V is TRBV30; D is perhaps TRBD1 (6 bases). The sequence was collected from a young woman with acute or convalescent COVID-19. The source material was peripheral blood. The CDR3 coding sequence is TGTGCCTGGAGTGTGGCAGGGGGCAATCAGCCCCAGCATTTT. This encodes CAWSVAGGNQPQHF. Full variable domain (missing parts from reference TRBV30 and TRBJ1-5): SQTIHQWPATLVQPVGSPLSLECTVEGTSNPNLYWYRQAAGRGLQLLFYSVGIGQISSEVPQNLSASRPQDRQFILSSKKLLLSDSGFYLCAWSVAGGNQPQHFGDGTRLSIL.